Presented here are 23 T cell receptor beta chains from one specimen sequenced in a study of a mutant IDH1 vaccine in newly diagnosed glioma. The time point is: baseline, week 1 (first vaccination visit). Treatment of the sample: pre-vaccination baseline after standard-of-care therapy. TCRdb keeps only in-frame clones here, not all; method: immunoSEQ multiplex PCR. The sample lists roughly 68,000 clones, 79% occurring once. The sample was PBMCs, taken from a glioma patient treated with radiotherapy, temozolomide or both. These receptor sequences come from a middle-aged man with glioma.

This sequence joins TRBV4-3 and TRBJ2-3, with TRBD2 matching 14 bases. The length of the CDR3 is 18 residues. The J segment lost 3 bases and the V segment lost 0 bases, leaving 5 bases of the junction unmatched. Looked up from germline, CDR1 is LGHNA and CDR2 is YSLEER. The DNA of the CDR3 is TGCGCCAGCAGCCAAGATCTGACTAGCGGGGGGGTAACAGATACGCAGTATTTT. Its protein is CASSQDLTSGGVTDTQYF.

The chain couples TRBV5-4 to TRBJ2-3; 12 bases are a match to TRBD2. From germline, CDR1 is SGHNT and CDR2 YYREEE (reference sequence). V lost 5 bases and J lost 6; bases outside the gene matches: 7. The CDR3 length is 15 residues. CDR3 amino acids: CASRVTSGGVDTQYF. CDR3 bases: TGTGCCAGCAGGGTGACTAGCGGGGGAGTCGATACGCAGTATTTT.

The V gene is TRBV29-1, the J gene TRBJ1-3; D is perhaps TRBD1 (6 bases). Trimming cost V 4 bases and J 0 bases, with 10 bases left between them. CDR3 length: 14 residues. Looked up from germline, CDR1 is SQVTM and CDR2 is ANQGSEA. CDR3 sequence: CSVAQDSSGNTIYF. The CDR3 region has the DNA TGCAGCGTTGCCCAGGACAGCTCTGGAAACACCATATATTTT.

The V gene is TRBV5-4, the J gene TRBJ2-1; D not resolved. With 4 bases removed from V and 6 bases from J, the gap between germline ends came to 8 bases. The CDR3 covers 12 residues. Per germline, CDR1 SGHNT and CDR2 YYREEE (reference sequence). The CDR3 coding sequence is TGTGCCAGCAGCGCGCCCTCCAATGAGCAGTTCTTC. It encodes CASSAPSNEQFF.

CDR3 sequence: CASSETTTNEKLFF. CDR3 nucleotide sequence: TGTGCCAGCAGTGAGACAACAACTAATGAAAAACTGTTTTTT. The J gene is TRBJ1-4, the V gene TRBV25-1; D not certain. Trimming removed 3 bases from V and 0 bases from J, with 5 bases in between. Germline V CDR1 and CDR2: MGHDK, SYGVNS. This CDR3 is built from 14 residues.

The CDR3 nucleotides are TGTGCCAGCAGAGGGGGTAATTCACCCCTCCACTTT. Residues: CASRGGNSPLHF. V gene TRBV7-6 combines with J gene TRBJ1-6; possible D gene TRBD1, 6 bases. V lost 6 bases and J lost 6, with 6 bases in between. Germline values: CDR1 SGHVS, CDR2 FNYEAQ. The CDR3 loop spans 12 amino acids. Complete variable domain (other parts from reference TRBV7-6 and TRBJ1-6): GAGVSQSPRYKVTKRGQDVALRCDPISGHVSLYWYRQALGQGPEFLTYFNYEAQQDKSGLPNDRFSAERPEGSISTLTIQRTEQRDSAMYRCASRGGNSPLHFGNGTRLTVT.

This clone was counted between two and nine times. The chain uses TRBV18 and TRBJ1-1, with D hard to call. Looked up from germline, CDR1 is KGHSH and CDR2 is LQKENI. The CDR3 is 13 amino acids. V was clipped by 2 bases and J by 0 bases, with 4 bases between them. CDR3 sequence (DNA): TGTGCCAGCTCACCAGAGGTGAACACTGAAGCTTTCTTT. This encodes CASSPEVNTEAFF.

The chain joins TRBV18 to TRBJ2-2; D might be TRBD1 or TRBD2, each matching 5 bases. CDR3 length: 16 residues. Germline-derived CDR1 and CDR2 are KGHSH and LQKENI. V shed 1 base and J shed 4 bases, with 13 bases lying between them. The CDR3 is CASSPRGTAGTGELFF. The CDR3 DNA reads TGTGCCAGCTCACCACGGGGCACCGCGGGCACCGGGGAGCTGTTTTTT. Drawing the rest from reference TRBV18 and TRBJ2-2, the complete variable domain is NAGVMQNPRHLVRRRGQEARLRCSPMKGHSHVYWYRQLPEEGLKFMVYLQKENIIDESGMPKERFSAEFPKEGPSILRIQQVVRGDSAAYFCASSPRGTAGTGELFFGEGSRLTVL.

The chain employs TRBV18 and TRBJ1-4, with a weak D call TRBD1 (5 bases). With 2 bases removed from V and 8 bases from J, the gap between germline ends came to 12 bases. Germline CDR1 and CDR2: KGHSH and LQKENI. CDR3 size: 14 residues. In DNA, the CDR3 is TGTGCCAGCTCACCAGGGACGGCGGTGGAAAAACTGTTTTTT. Encoded protein: CASSPGTAVEKLFF.

The chain combines TRBV10-3 with TRBJ1-1; a possible D gene is TRBD1 (6 bases). Trimming cost V 6 bases and J 2 bases, with 13 bases left between them. The CDR3 has 14 residues. Germline V gene lookup returns CDR1 ENHRY and CDR2 SYGVKD. The CDR3 is CAIRGQDKNTEAFF. The CDR3, as DNA: TGTGCCATCAGGGGACAAGACAAAAACACTGAAGCTTTCTTT.

Regarding this clone: A read error may produce the germline difference seen at one junction end. The CDR3 DNA reads as TGTGCCAGCAGTTTGGACAATCTAGAGCAGTACTTC. Translating gives CASSLDNLEQYF. The J gene is TRBJ2-7, the V gene TRBV5-4; D is perhaps TRBD1 (5 bases). This CDR3 has 12 residues. CDR1 SGHNT and CDR2 YYREEE come from the germline V gene (reference sequence).

This chain uses TRBV29-1 with TRBJ2-3; D might be TRBD1 or TRBD2, each matching 5 bases. The germline CDR1 and CDR2 sequences are SQVTM and ANQGSEA. This CDR3 is 12 amino acids long. Trimming stripped 7 bases from V and 10 bases from J, with 18 bases between. CDR3 in amino acids: CSAGTDTSAQYF. In DNA form, the CDR3 reads TGCAGCGCAGGGACCGATACTAGTGCGCAGTATTTT.

This rearrangement joins TRBV7-9 to TRBJ2-1; 8 positions match TRBD1. With 5 bases clipped from V and 9 bases from J, the junction kept 3 bases outside the gene matches. CDR1 SEHNR and CDR2 FQNEAQ come from the germline V gene (reference sequence). The CDR3 spans 12 residues. Here the CDR3 reads CASSLQGGEQFF. DNA of the CDR3: TGTGCCAGCAGCCTACAGGGGGGTGAGCAGTTCTTC.

V usage is TRBV6-5 and J usage is TRBJ2-5; 7 bases match TRBD1. The J call may not be correct, given that the DNA end is closer to TRBJ2-7. In germline, CDR1 is MNHEY, CDR2 SVGAGI. This CDR3 spans 13 amino acids. CDR3 region: CATARDRTYEQYF. In DNA form, the CDR3 reads TGTGCCACCGCTCGGGACAGAACCTACGAGCAGTACTTC.

V usage is TRBV30 and J usage is TRBJ1-5, with D perhaps TRBD1 (6 bases). This CDR3 region has 16 residues. Germline CDR1 is GTSNPN and CDR2 is SVGIG (reference sequence). The V end lost 3 bases, the J end lost 0 bases, and 15 bases lay between the germline ends. The chain's CDR3 is CAWRPPGTSSNQPQHF. CDR3 bases: TGTGCCTGGAGACCCCCCGGGACAAGTAGCAATCAGCCCCAGCATTTT.

This chain connects TRBV30 to TRBJ1-5; TRBD1 agrees at 9 bases. Germline V gives CDR1 GTSNPN, CDR2 SVGIG (reference sequence). CDR3 length: 13 residues. With V trimmed by 4 bases and J by 3 bases, 1 base remained unmatched. This chain's CDR3 is CAWNRGLNQPQHF. The CDR3 DNA reads TGTGCCTGGAACAGGGGGCTCAATCAGCCCCAGCATTTT.

The chain has TRBV27 and TRBJ1-4; D is uncertain. Germline lookup yields CDR1 MNHEY and CDR2 SMNVEV (reference sequence). Trimming stripped 8 bases from V and 11 bases from J, with 15 bases between. This CDR3 spans 12 amino acids. The CDR3 sequence: CASLGFGPKLFF. Here the CDR3 DNA reads TGTGCCAGCCTCGGTTTTGGTCCTAAACTGTTTTTT.

The DNA for the CDR3 is TGTGCCTGGAGTGTAAACGGGGGGCCAGGAAAGACCCAGTACTTC. Translated, it gives CAWSVNGGPGKTQYF. The chain recombines TRBV30 with TRBJ2-5, with D possibly matching TRBD2 (7 bases). There are 15 residues in the CDR3. Germline values: CDR1 GTSNPN, CDR2 SVGIG (reference sequence). Deletions cut 0 bases from V and 6 bases from J, with 17 bases between.

This chain joins TRBV10-3 and TRBJ2-2, with TRBD2 identical over 13 bases. V shed 11 bases, J shed 7 bases, and the junction held 10 bases outside the gene matches. The length of the CDR3 is 15 residues. Per the germline V gene, CDR1 is ENHRY and CDR2 is SYGVKD. The CDR3 sequence: CAVKAGTSGVGELFF. Written as DNA, the CDR3 is TGTGCCGTCAAAGCCGGGACTAGCGGGGTCGGGGAGCTGTTTTTT.

This chain uses TRBV30 with TRBJ2-5; D is perhaps TRBD1 (5 bases). V shed 6 bases and J shed 1 base, with 18 bases lying between them. Per the germline V gene, CDR1 is GTSNPN and CDR2 is SVGIG (reference sequence). This CDR3 contains 15 residues. DNA for the CDR3: TGTGCCTGCACGAGACAGCCAAGTGTCCAAGAGACCCAGTACTTC. Its translation: CACTRQPSVQETQYF. Complete variable domain (other parts from reference TRBV30 and TRBJ2-5): SQTIHQWPATLVQPVGSPLSLECTVEGTSNPNLYWYRQAAGRGLQLLFYSVGIGQISSEVPQNLSASRPQDRQFILSSKKLLLSDSGFYLCACTRQPSVQETQYFGPGTRLLVL.

The chain recombines TRBV6-5 with TRBJ2-3; 11 bases fit TRBD2. Germline V gives CDR1 MNHEY, CDR2 SVGAGI. This CDR3 comprises 14 residues. The V segment lost 7 bases and the J segment 4 bases; nucleotides outside the gene matches: 4. The DNA for the CDR3 is TGTGCCAGCAATATAGCGGGGGGGGCAGATACGCAGTATTTT. Translated: CASNIAGGADTQYF.

The count of this clone is one. The chain is built from TRBV27 and TRBJ2-7; 7 nucleotides line up with TRBD1. Trimming at V came to 5 bases and at J to 1 base, leaving 11 bases not matched to a gene. The CDR3 spans 16 residues. CDR1 MNHEY and CDR2 SMNVEV come from the germline V gene (reference sequence). CDR3 loop: CASSPKVTGTSYEQYF. The CDR3 nucleotides read TGTGCCAGCAGTCCCAAGGTGACAGGGACGTCCTACGAGCAGTACTTC.

This chain uses TRBV7-9 with TRBJ1-2; D possibly corresponds to TRBD1 (5 bases). The CDR3 length is 15 residues. The V end lost 5 bases, the J end lost 6 bases, and 19 bases lay between the germline ends. Germline CDR1 is SEHNR and CDR2 is FQNEAQ (reference sequence). The DNA for the CDR3 is TGTGCCAGCAGCAATTCGGCTGGCGGGGGTGATGGCTACACCTTC. Amino acids: CASSNSAGGGDGYTF.